This T cell receptor (beta chain) was recorded in a study of identical twins. This CDR3 has 15 residues. Unmatched junction bases numbered 3, after V lost 0 bases and J lost 2 bases. Germline V gives CDR1 SEHNR, CDR2 FQNEAQ (reference sequence). Via MiXCR, TCRdb re-called the 5' RACE reads, giving one row per CDR3 protein. The sample consists of about 1.7 million distinct CDR3 sequences, about 31% of them appearing once. This clonotype was recorded many times. Its target is unknown. Findings and limits, study-wide: Cross-sectional statistical analysis, not tracking of the same donors, underpinned the conclusions.

This sequence was found in a newborn girl in good health. Material: cord blood. The genes are TRBV7-9 and TRBJ1-2; 7 nucleotides line up with TRBD1. The DNA for the CDR3 is TGTGCCAGCAGCTTAGCCCTGACAGGGAACTATGGCTACACCTTC. Residues: CASSLALTGNYGYTF.